This entry lists 22 T cell receptor beta chains sequenced from one sample in a study of T-cell memory formation after mild COVID-19 (dated by TCRdb to about 2021). Preparation of the library involved 5' RACE. Sequencing was carried out with an Illumina NovaSeq 6000. TCRdb reanalyzed the raw reads on its own, using fastp at Q25 for trimming and MiXCR for clone calling, and kept in-frame beta chains. Entries that share a CDR3 protein sequence are merged under the most common genes and DNA. A total of roughly 550,000 distinct CDR3 sequences appear in this sample, 20% of them only once. Around 13% of the sample is held by the ten biggest clonotypes. The sample was PBMCs or a T cell subset sorted from them (not recorded which). These TCRs come from an adult woman who had mild COVID-19 (a few samples of this study predate the infection). The sample titles of this study are shuffled in the database, so cell type and time point are left out; the donor was told from shared clones.

In this sample, this clonotype turned up a few times. The V and J genes are TRBV20-1 and TRBJ2-1; the match to TRBD1 covers 10 bases. Germline CDR1 reads DFQATT; CDR2 reads SNEGSKA (reference sequence). Germline trimming cut 3 bases from V and 12 bases from J; bases unmatched to any gene: 8. The CDR3 length is 13 residues. CDR3 amino acids: CSASRQGATSQFF. For the CDR3, the DNA is TGCAGTGCTAGCCGACAGGGGGCCACGTCGCAGTTCTTC.

J is TRBJ1-2 and V is TRBV4-1, with TRBD1 as a possible D gene (6 bases). V shed 0 bases and J shed 4 bases, with 15 bases lying between them. CDR1 is MGHRA, CDR2 YSYEKL, per germline. This CDR3 has 16 amino acids. The CDR3 DNA is TGCGCCAGCAGCCAAGATCCCACGACAGGAGGCTATGGCTACACCTTC. It translates to CASSQDPTTGGYGYTF.

The chain couples TRBV4-1 to TRBJ2-7; 12 nucleotides match TRBD2. This CDR3 has 16 residues. Germline V gene sequence: CDR1 MGHRA, CDR2 YSYEKL. Losses at the gene ends were 1 base for V and 1 base for J; bases not matched to a gene: 2. The CDR3 spells CASSQGTSGKSYEQYF. Here the CDR3 DNA reads TGCGCCAGCAGCCAAGGGACTAGCGGGAAATCCTACGAGCAGTACTTC.

V is TRBV28 and J is TRBJ2-1, with 7 bases matching TRBD1. Per germline, CDR1 MDHEN and CDR2 SYDVKM. V shed 6 bases and J 6 bases; nucleotides not matched to a gene: 11. The CDR3 runs 15 residues. The CDR3 nucleotides are TGTGCCAGCAGCCTAGGGGGCGCGTCTGGCAATGAGCAGTTCTTC. Residues: CASSLGGASGNEQFF. The complete variable domain, with remaining parts taken from reference TRBV28 and TRBJ2-1, reads DVKVTQSSRYLVKRTGEKVFLECVQDMDHENMFWYRQDPGLGLRLIYFSYDVKMKEKGDIPEGYSVSREKKERFSLILESASTNQTSMYLCASSLGGASGNEQFFGPGTRLTVL.

This clonotype was seen many times. The gene calls are TRBV5-6 and TRBJ2-1; TRBD2 is a possible D gene (6 bases). Germline V gives CDR1 SGHDT, CDR2 YYEEEE. This CDR3 has 15 amino acids. V lost 4 bases and J lost 4, with 15 bases in between. CDR3: CASSLPPGLYNEQFF. CDR3 DNA: TGTGCCAGCAGCCTTCCCCCGGGACTTTACAATGAGCAGTTCTTC.

J is TRBJ2-7 and V is TRBV4-1, with a possible D match to TRBD1 (6 bases). Germline lookup yields CDR1 MGHRA and CDR2 YSYEKL. V shed 1 base and J shed 5 bases, with 9 bases lying between them. There are 13 residues in the CDR3. The CDR3: CASSQGGGNEQYF. CDR3 DNA: TGCGCCAGCAGCCAAGGAGGGGGAAACGAGCAGTACTTC.

V gene TRBV7-8 combines with J gene TRBJ2-3; 11 bases are a match to TRBD2. After removal of 5 bases from V and 6 bases from J, the junction contained 4 bases not matched to a gene. Looked up from germline, CDR1 is SGHVS and CDR2 is FQNEAQ. The CDR3 loop spans 14 amino acids. The CDR3 reads CASSLGLAVDTQYF. The CDR3 DNA is TGTGCCAGCAGCCTGGGACTAGCGGTTGATACGCAGTATTTT.

This chain uses TRBV7-8 with TRBJ2-7; 8 nucleotides agree with TRBD2. V was pared by 3 bases and J by 0 bases, with 10 bases of the junction left unmatched. The CDR3 extends over 17 amino acids. Germline V gives CDR1 SGHVS, CDR2 FQNEAQ. The CDR3 spells CASSLYSGGGNSYEQYF. The CDR3 nucleotides read TGTGCCAGCAGCTTGTACTCGGGCGGGGGGAACTCCTACGAGCAGTACTTC.

The chain is built from TRBV5-1 and TRBJ2-5; D tentatively reads TRBD1 or TRBD2 (5 bases each). The CDR3 runs 15 residues. Deletions cut 4 bases from V and 0 bases from J, with 13 bases between. The germline V gene encodes CDR1 SGHRS and CDR2 YFSETQ. The CDR3 loop reads CASSRRTGHQETQYF. CDR3 coding DNA: TGCGCCAGCAGCCGACGGACGGGACACCAAGAGACCCAGTACTTC.

The chain carries TRBV20-1 and TRBJ2-1; 12 bases match TRBD2. The CDR3 spans 14 residues. The V segment lost 5 bases and the J segment 5 bases; nucleotides outside the gene matches: 4. Germline loops: CDR1 DFQATT, CDR2 SNEGSKA (reference sequence). As DNA, the CDR3 is TGCAGTGCTCCACTAGCGGGAGGTAACAATGAGCAGTTCTTC. This translates into CSAPLAGGNNEQFF.

This chain links TRBV7-6 with TRBJ2-1; D uncertain. The V gene's germline CDR1 is SGHVS and CDR2 FNYEAQ. V lost 2 bases and J 8 bases, leaving 10 bases between the germline ends. This CDR3 contains 13 residues. This chain's CDR3 is CASSLSWQDEQFF. Written as DNA, the CDR3 is TGTGCCAGCAGCTTATCGTGGCAGGATGAGCAGTTCTTC. The entire variable domain, with the rest obtained from reference TRBV7-6 and TRBJ2-1, is as follows: GAGVSQSPRYKVTKRGQDVALRCDPISGHVSLYWYRQALGQGPEFLTYFNYEAQQDKSGLPNDRFSAERPEGSISTLTIQRTEQRDSAMYRCASSLSWQDEQFFGPGTRLTVL.

The V gene is TRBV10-3, the J gene TRBJ2-5; 9 bases agree with TRBD1. CDR3 length equals 12 residues. CDR1 and CDR2 (germline): ENHRY, SYGVKD. The V and J ends lost 11 bases and 2 bases, in that order; junction bases with no gene match: 3. This CDR3 reads CAVGQGQETQYF. CDR3 coding DNA: TGTGCCGTGGGACAGGGTCAAGAGACCCAGTACTTC.

This clonotype has a handful of counts. This chain links TRBV20-1 with TRBJ2-7; maybe TRBD2 (6 bases). Trimming left V 3 bases short and J 4 bases short, with 13 bases between. There are 13 residues in the CDR3. In germline, CDR1 is DFQATT, CDR2 SNEGSKA (reference sequence). The CDR3 region is CSASNGGNYEQYF. The CDR3 DNA is TGCAGTGCTAGTAACGGCGGGAATTACGAGCAGTACTTC.

This clonotype occurred a few times. The J gene is TRBJ2-1, the V gene TRBV19; tentative D call: TRBD2 (6 bases). Germline assignment: CDR1 LNHDA and CDR2 SQIVND (reference sequence). The V end lost 3 bases, the J end lost 4 bases, and 10 bases lay between the germline ends. The CDR3 length is 14 residues. The CDR3 is CASSILGLYNEQFF. The CDR3 nucleotides read TGTGCCAGTAGTATCTTGGGACTTTACAATGAGCAGTTCTTC.

This clonotype was observed a few times. J is TRBJ1-6 and V is TRBV27, with D maybe TRBD1 (5 bases). CDR1 and CDR2 from the germline V gene are MNHEY and SMNVEV (reference sequence). Trimming shortened V by 5 bases and J by 8 bases, and 13 bases separated the two germline ends. The length of the CDR3 is 14 residues. The CDR3 DNA reads as TGTGCCAGCAGTCCTACAGGACTCCATTCACCCCTCCACTTT. This gives the protein CASSPTGLHSPLHF.

For this clonotype: The limits of the CDR3 on the DNA are not certain, so only TCRdb's listed CDR3 is given. This chain connects TRBV7-9 to TRBJ2-2. The CDR3 adds up to 15 amino acids, both ends counted. The V gene's germline CDR1 is SEHNR and CDR2 FQNEAQ (reference sequence). CDR3 in amino acids: CASSSRKVSPGSCFF.

This clonotype was seen many times. The chain couples TRBV29-1 to TRBJ2-1, with D perhaps TRBD2 (5 bases). This CDR3 region has 13 residues. Trimming removed 5 bases at V and 4 bases at J, with 12 bases between. Germline assignment: CDR1 SQVTM and CDR2 ANQGSEA. CDR3 in amino acids: CSVPGVKYNEQFF. Written as DNA, the CDR3 is TGCAGCGTTCCCGGGGTGAAATACAATGAGCAGTTCTTC.

The chain joins TRBV5-6 to TRBJ2-3, with D maybe TRBD1 (5 bases). Between the trimmed V and J ends, which lost 0 bases and 6 bases, there was a span of 11 bases. CDR1 SGHDT and CDR2 YYEEEE come from the germline V gene. CDR3 length equals 14 residues. The CDR3 sequence is CASSLAGSKDTQYF. The CDR3 DNA reads as TGTGCCAGCAGCTTGGCAGGGTCCAAGGATACGCAGTATTTT.

At least ten counts were recorded for this clonotype. This chain connects TRBV6-5 to TRBJ2-3; 9 bases agree with TRBD1. Germline assignment: CDR1 MNHEY and CDR2 SVGAGI. The CDR3 is made up of 16 amino acids. The V segment lost 2 bases and the J segment 5 bases; nucleotides outside the gene matches: 8. The CDR3 protein is CASSYDRDRVGDTQYF. The CDR3 DNA sequence: TGTGCCAGCAGTTACGACCGGGACAGGGTAGGAGATACGCAGTATTTT.

The chain recombines TRBV4-2 with TRBJ2-7, with TRBD2 matching 9 bases. Germline-derived CDR1 and CDR2 are LGHNA and YNFKEQ. This CDR3 is 16 amino acids long. V trimming: 3 bases; J trimming: 7 bases; junction bases outside the gene matches: 13. CDR3 region: CASSQTKVAGAGEQYF. As DNA, the CDR3 is TGTGCCAGCAGCCAGACCAAGGTAGCGGGAGCGGGGGAGCAGTACTTC.

This clonotype occurred once. This chain links TRBV2 with TRBJ1-6; D gene uncertain. V shed 5 bases and J shed 0 bases, with 11 bases lying between them. The CDR3 has 16 residues. The germline CDR1 and CDR2 sequences are SNHLY and FYNNEI. The CDR3 is CASSPTLSSYNSPLHF. The DNA for the CDR3 is TGTGCCAGCAGTCCTACACTTAGCTCCTATAATTCACCCCTCCACTTT.

J is TRBJ1-2 and V is TRBV25-1; possible D gene TRBD1, 6 bases. CDR1 is MGHDK, CDR2 SYGVNS, per germline. V was shortened by 5 bases and J by 4 bases, with 14 bases between the two germline ends. The CDR3 runs 14 residues. The CDR3 DNA is TGTGCCAGCAGTAGGGGGGGCGCGGGCTATGGCTACACCTTC. It codes for CASSRGGAGYGYTF.